This T cell receptor beta chain is from a study of cytomegalovirus exposure and HLA in healthy donors. Germline V gene data show CDR1 as LNHDA and CDR2 as SQIVND (reference sequence). Germline trimming cut 4 bases from V and 0 bases from J; bases unmatched to any gene: 3. The CDR3 extends over 14 amino acids. Primers for the PCR totalled 60 Vbeta and 13 Jbeta. Clones were sequenced by immunoSEQ multiplex PCR, and TCRdb holds only the in-frame ones, with some missing. The sample includes under 250,000 clones, 80% to 90% of them seen just once. The TCR comes from a girl aged 2-10 years in good health and CMV-seronegative. The V gene is TRBV19, the J gene TRBJ2-7; 7 bases line up with TRBD1. Sequencing was done on a sample of PBMCs. CDR3 in DNA: TGTGCCAGTAGTACGGGACAGAGCTCCTACGAGCAGTACTTC. Protein: CASSTGQSSYEQYF.